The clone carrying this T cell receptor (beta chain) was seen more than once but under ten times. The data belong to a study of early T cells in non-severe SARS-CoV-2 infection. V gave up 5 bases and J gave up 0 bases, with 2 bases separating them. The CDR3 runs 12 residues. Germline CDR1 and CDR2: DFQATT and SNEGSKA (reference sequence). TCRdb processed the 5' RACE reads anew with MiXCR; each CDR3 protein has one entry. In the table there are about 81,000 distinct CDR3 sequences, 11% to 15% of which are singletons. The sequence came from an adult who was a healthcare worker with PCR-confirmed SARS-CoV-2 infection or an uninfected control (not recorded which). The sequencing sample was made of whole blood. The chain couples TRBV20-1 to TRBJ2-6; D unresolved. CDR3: CSALSGANVLTF. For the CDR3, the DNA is TGCAGTGCTCTCTCTGGGGCCAACGTCCTGACTTTC.